The rows below give T cell receptor beta chains drawn from one sample of a study of vaccination effects on CD4 cells after COVID-19. Libraries were prepared by immunoSEQ multiplex PCR; TCRdb keeps only in-frame clonotypes and omits some of them. This table holds about 24,000 clones, roughly 70% found once. Antigens of these TCRs are unknown. The sample consisted of CD4+ T cells from PBMCs cultured with HCoV-NL63 spike peptides, taken before COVID-19 vaccination. These receptors all stem from a human donor who received a COVID-19 vaccine. CDR3s include the opening cysteine and the closing phenylalanine or tryptophan. A D gene is named only where the DNA matches it firmly.

D: TRBD1
J: TRBJ1-2
length: 15
V: TRBV10-3
DNA: TGTGCCATCAGTGGGGCCGGGACAGGGGGAAATGGCTACACCTTC
CDR3: CAISGAGTGGNGYTF

D: -
J: TRBJ1-5
length: 13
V: TRBV12-3/TRBV12-4
DNA: TGTGCCAGCACCGGAGGAAGCAATCAGCCCCAGCATTTT
CDR3: CASTGGSNQPQHF

D: -
J: TRBJ1-2
length: 15
V: TRBV6-1
DNA: TGTGCCAGCAGTGAAGATTTGGCTACTAACTATGGCTACACCTTC
CDR3: CASSEDLATNYGYTF

D: TRBD2
J: TRBJ2-5
length: 18
V: TRBV10-3
DNA: TGTGCCATCAGTGAGTCGAGCGGGGCCCACGGGCCTCAAGAGACCCAGTACTTC
CDR3: CAISESSGAHGPQETQYF

D: TRBD2
J: TRBJ2-5
length: 14
V: TRBV11-2
DNA: TGTGCCAGCAGCGCCGGACTAGCCGGCGAGACCCAGTACTTC
CDR3: CASSAGLAGETQYF

D: TRBD1
J: TRBJ2-5
length: 13
V: TRBV5-6
DNA: TGTGCCAGCAGGGGACAGAGTGAAGAGACCCAGTACTTC
CDR3: CASRGQSEETQYF

D: -
J: TRBJ1-3
length: 13
V: TRBV7-9
DNA: TGTGCCAGCAGCTTAACCCTTGGAAACACCATATATTTT
CDR3: CASSLTLGNTIYF

D: -
J: TRBJ2-3
length: 12
V: TRBV12-3/TRBV12-4
DNA: TGTGCCAGCCGATTTAGCACAGATACGCAGTATTTT
CDR3: CASRFSTDTQYF

D: -
J: TRBJ2-1
length: 12
V: TRBV12-3/TRBV12-4
DNA: TGTGCCAGCAGTTTTAGCCGGGGTGAGCAGTTCTTC
CDR3: CASSFSRGEQFF

D: TRBD1
J: TRBJ2-1
length: 16
V: TRBV5-1
DNA: TGCGCCAGCAGCTTGGGGCCCGGGACAGGGGACAATGAGCAGTTCTTC
CDR3: CASSLGPGTGDNEQFF